This entry lists 27 T cell receptor beta chains sequenced from one sample in a study of TIL therapy for anti-PD-1-resistant metastatic lung cancer. The immunoSEQ assay was v3. Here immunoSEQ multiplex PCR was the method, and the copy in TCRdb shows in-frame clones only, minus some. The table has roughly 8,000 clones, roughly 74% seen once. Documented time point: pre-treatment sample, taken before nivolumab and TIL therapy. The tumor samples were excised metastases, mostly pleural nodules or supraclavicular lymph nodes. This specimen consisted of tumor tissue, obtained at baseline. Source of these receptors: a person aged 25 to 85 with non-small cell lung cancer.

The rearrangement links TRBV2 to TRBJ1-5, with D uncertain. V was shortened by 1 base and J by 5 bases, with 9 bases between the two germline ends. CDR3 length equals 14 residues. Germline V gene lookup returns CDR1 SNHLY and CDR2 FYNNEI. Here the CDR3 reads CASSEVEEDQPQHF. In DNA form, the CDR3 reads TGTGCCAGCAGTGAAGTGGAGGAAGATCAGCCCCAGCATTTT.

A word on this clone: At the DNA level, this CDR3 is encoded by other sequences in the same sample as well. J is TRBJ2-5 and V is TRBV11-2, with no clear D. The V end was cut by 2 bases, the J end by 1 base, with 8 bases between. Germline-derived CDR1 and CDR2 are SGHAT and FQNNGV. The CDR3 extends over 14 amino acids. The CDR3 DNA reads as TGTGCCAGCAGCTTAAGTGGTAGCCAAGAGACCCAGTACTTC. It yields the protein CASSLSGSQETQYF.

The V call is TRBV15, the J call TRBJ2-2; TRBD2 aligns across 11 bases. The germline CDR1 and CDR2 sequences are LNHNV and YYDKDF (reference sequence). V trimming: 3 bases; J trimming: 7 bases; junction bases outside the gene matches: 7. The CDR3 runs to 16 residues. The chain's CDR3 is CATSRGSGTSGGELFF. The CDR3 DNA sequence: TGTGCCACCAGCAGGGGATCCGGGACTAGCGGCGGGGAGCTGTTTTTT.

The chain recombines TRBV19 with TRBJ2-7; D might be TRBD2 (5 bases). Germline assignment: CDR1 LNHDA and CDR2 SQIVND (reference sequence). V lost 5 bases, J lost 4 bases, and 9 bases lay in between. The CDR3 covers 12 residues. In nucleotides, the CDR3 is TGTGCCAGTAGTGCAGGAGGTTACGAGCAGTACTTC. Translated: CASSAGGYEQYF.

The chain carries TRBV18 and TRBJ2-3, with D possibly matching TRBD1 (5 bases). V lost 2 bases and J 5 bases, leaving 11 bases between the germline ends. The germline V gene has CDR1 KGHSH and CDR2 LQKENI. The CDR3 covers 14 residues. The CDR3 DNA reads as TGTGCCAGCTCACCATTAGCAGGGCTAGATACGCAGTATTTT. The encoded protein is CASSPLAGLDTQYF.

J is TRBJ1-5 and V is TRBV19; D unresolved. Trimming took 9 bases from V and 5 from J, leaving 11 bases between them. Germline CDR1 and CDR2: LNHDA and SQIVND (reference sequence). The CDR3 sequence is 12 residues long. CDR3 loop: CASDRVDQPQHF. The DNA of the CDR3 is TGTGCCAGCGACCGGGTCGATCAGCCCCAGCATTTT.

In this sample, this clone turned up a few times. The chain combines TRBV6-4 with TRBJ1-1; possibly TRBD1 for D (5 bases). The CDR3 extends over 18 amino acids. CDR1 and CDR2 from the germline V gene are MRHNA and SNTAGT. V was clipped by 2 bases and J by 3 bases, with 22 bases between them. CDR3 sequence: CASSDPLDGAPGDTEAFF. The CDR3 bases are TGTGCCAGCAGTGACCCATTAGACGGGGCGCCTGGGGACACTGAAGCTTTCTTT.

The chain employs TRBV7-9 and TRBJ2-3; TRBD1 is a possible D gene (7 bases). The CDR3 sequence is 15 residues long. V was pared by 4 bases and J by 4 bases, with 15 bases between. Germline lookup yields CDR1 SEHNR and CDR2 FQNEAQ (reference sequence). CDR3 protein: CASSCGTDDADTQYF. The CDR3 bases are TGTGCCAGCAGCTGCGGGACAGACGATGCAGATACGCAGTATTTT. Looking up the rest from reference TRBV7-9 and TRBJ2-3 gives the full variable domain: DTGVSQNPRHKITKRGQNVTFRCDPISEHNRLYWYRQTLGQGPEFLTYFQNEAQLEKSRLLSDRFSAERPKGSFSTLEIQRTEQGDSAMYLCASSCGTDDADTQYFGPGTRLTVL.

This chain connects TRBV5-4 to TRBJ1-2; possibly TRBD1 for D (6 bases). Germline CDR1 SGHNT, CDR2 YYREEE (reference sequence). The ends were cut back, 4 bases at V and 4 bases at J, with 17 bases in the middle. CDR3 length: 15 residues. CDR3 bases: TGTGCCAGCAGCCCGGACAGACGCCGTCTCTATGGCTACACCTTC. It encodes CASSPDRRRLYGYTF.

The chain employs TRBV15 and TRBJ1-2, with 9 bases lining up with TRBD1. The CDR3 totals 16 residues. Trimming removed 0 bases from V and 4 bases from J; junction bases left unmatched: 6. Per germline, CDR1 LNHNV and CDR2 YYDKDF (reference sequence). CDR3 DNA sequence: TGTGCCACCAGCAGAGAGGACAGGGGTGGACGCTATGGCTACACCTTC. Its translation: CATSREDRGGRYGYTF.

The chain links TRBV15 to TRBJ1-2; unclear D gene. CDR1 is LNHNV and CDR2 is YYDKDF in the germline V gene (reference sequence). V lost 3 bases, J lost 12 bases, and 11 bases lay in between. The CDR3 has 11 residues. CDR3 sequence reads: CATSSGRGHTF. For the CDR3, the DNA is TGTGCCACCAGCAGTGGTCGGGGTCACACCTTC.

This clone is labeled as medium-sized. The chain carries TRBV15 and TRBJ2-1; D perhaps matches TRBD2 (6 bases). Trimming pared 1 base from V and 7 bases from J, leaving 20 bases between. CDR1 and CDR2 (germline): LNHNV, YYDKDF (reference sequence). This CDR3 is 17 amino acids long. CDR3 residues: CATSRGRDGVVRNEQFF. CDR3 DNA: TGTGCCACCAGCAGAGGGCGGGACGGGGTTGTGAGGAATGAGCAGTTCTTC. The whole variable domain, remainder taken from reference TRBV15 and TRBJ2-1, is DAMVIQNPRYQVTQFGKPVTLSCSQTLNHNVMYWYQQKSSQAPKLLFHYYDKDFNNEADTPDNFQSRRPNTSFCFLDIRSPGLGDTAMYLCATSRGRDGVVRNEQFFGPGTRLTVL.

The V gene is TRBV5-4, the J gene TRBJ2-1; 10 bases are shared with TRBD1. This CDR3 contains 15 residues. V shed 1 base, J shed 9 bases, and the junction held 7 bases outside the gene matches. Germline V gene sequence: CDR1 SGHNT, CDR2 YYREEE (reference sequence). CDR3: CASSLMTGGMGEQFF. CDR3 nucleotide sequence: TGTGCCAGCAGCTTGATGACAGGGGGCATGGGTGAGCAGTTCTTC.

The table lists this clone with a few counts. At the DNA level, this CDR3 is encoded by other sequences in the same sample as well. This chain links TRBV19 with TRBJ2-1, with 10 positions matching TRBD2. V was pared by 6 bases and J by 3 bases, with 5 bases of the junction left unmatched. Germline V lookup: CDR1 LNHDA, CDR2 SQIVND (reference sequence). The CDR3 loop spans 15 amino acids. The CDR3 sequence is CASSLTSGNYNEQFF. The CDR3 bases are TGTGCCAGTAGCCTTACTAGCGGGAACTACAATGAGCAGTTCTTC.

On this clone: Other DNA sequences in this sample translate to the same CDR3. CDR3 nucleotides: TGTGCCAGCTCACCTGACAGGAATCAGCCCCAGCATTTT. Its translation is CASSPDRNQPQHF. The rearrangement links TRBV18 to TRBJ1-5; a possible D gene is TRBD1 (6 bases). This CDR3 region has 13 residues. Trimming cost V 3 bases and J 4 bases, with 7 bases left between them. The germline CDR1 and CDR2 sequences are KGHSH and LQKENI.

This chain uses TRBV4-3 with TRBJ2-2, with D tentatively TRBD1 (6 bases). Trimming took 6 bases from V and 5 from J, leaving 13 bases between them. The length of the CDR3 is 14 residues. CDR1 and CDR2 (germline): LGHNA, YSLEER. The CDR3 spells CASSQSRGTGELFF. The CDR3 DNA is TGCGCCAGCAGTCAAAGCAGGGGTACCGGGGAGCTGTTTTTT.

The chain uses TRBV28 and TRBJ1-6; weak D call: TRBD1 (5 bases). The CDR3 runs to 16 residues. The germline V and J ends were trimmed by 3 bases and 1 base, with 10 bases remaining between them. Germline V lookup: CDR1 MDHEN, CDR2 SYDVKM. This CDR3 reads CASSLWGKSYNSPLHF. The CDR3 bases are TGTGCCAGCAGTTTGTGGGGGAAATCCTATAATTCACCCCTCCACTTT.

The rearrangement links TRBV5-4 to TRBJ2-7, with D perhaps matching TRBD2 (6 bases). CDR3 size: 17 residues. CDR1 is SGHNT and CDR2 is YYREEE in the germline V gene (reference sequence). V was clipped by 4 bases and J by 3 bases, with 23 bases between them. The CDR3 region is CASSRRDGREGRYEQYF. The DNA for the CDR3 is TGTGCCAGCAGCCGGCGCGACGGGAGAGAAGGGCGCTACGAGCAGTACTTC.

V and J are TRBV27 and TRBJ2-2; D unclear. The CDR3 spans 14 residues. Germline CDR1 and CDR2: MNHEY and SMNVEV (reference sequence). Trimming removed 6 bases from V and 3 bases from J, with 11 bases in between. This CDR3 is CASRSVIDTGELFF. DNA for the CDR3: TGTGCCAGCAGATCGGTAATAGACACCGGGGAGCTGTTTTTT.

The chain carries TRBV7-2 and TRBJ1-2; D may be TRBD1 (6 bases). CDR1 is SGHTA, CDR2 FQGNSA, per germline. The CDR3 extends over 13 amino acids. V shed 1 base and J shed 5 bases, with 8 bases lying between them. In nucleotides, the CDR3 is TGTGCCAGCAGCTTAGGGACAGCTTATGGCTACACCTTC. Translation: CASSLGTAYGYTF.

The chain is built from TRBV7-2 and TRBJ1-4; weak D call: TRBD1 (6 bases). Trimming removed 1 base from V and 3 bases from J, with 12 bases in between. The CDR3 loop spans 16 amino acids. CDR1 and CDR2 (germline): SGHTA, FQGNSA. The CDR3 loop is CASSLGGRRSNEKLFF. The CDR3 region has the DNA TGTGCCAGCAGCTTAGGGGGGCGGAGGTCTAATGAAAAACTGTTTTTT. The whole variable domain, remainder taken from reference TRBV7-2 and TRBJ1-4, is GAGVSQSPSNKVTEKGKDVELRCDPISGHTALYWYRQSLGQGLEFLIYFQGNSAPDKSGLPSDRFSAERTGGSVSTLTIQRTQQEDSAVYLCASSLGGRRSNEKLFFGSGTQLSVL.

The rearrangement links TRBV6-5 to TRBJ2-1; 8 nucleotides align to TRBD1. CDR3 length: 14 residues. In germline, CDR1 is MNHEY, CDR2 SVGAGI. Trimming at V came to 0 bases and at J to 7 bases, leaving 2 bases not matched to a gene. Here the CDR3 reads CASSYSQGANEQFF. In DNA, the CDR3 is TGTGCCAGCAGTTACTCGCAGGGGGCTAATGAGCAGTTCTTC.

The chain recombines TRBV15 with TRBJ2-1; D ambiguous. V gave up 0 bases and J gave up 8 bases, with 11 bases separating them. Germline loops: CDR1 LNHNV, CDR2 YYDKDF (reference sequence). CDR3 length: 14 residues. This CDR3 is CATSRDMIGDEQFF. The DNA of the CDR3 is TGTGCCACCAGCAGAGATATGATTGGGGATGAGCAGTTCTTC.

The chain combines TRBV7-9 with TRBJ2-5; D is unresolved. Germline V CDR1 and CDR2: SEHNR, FQNEAQ (reference sequence). With 5 bases removed from V and 5 bases from J, the gap between germline ends came to 18 bases. The CDR3 runs 15 residues. CDR3 residues: CASSIGRTMGETQYF. CDR3 sequence (DNA): TGTGCCAGCAGCATAGGGCGCACTATGGGGGAGACCCAGTACTTC.

The chain employs TRBV11-3 and TRBJ2-3, with 9 nucleotides matching TRBD2. In germline, CDR1 is SGHNT, CDR2 YENEEA. The trim removed 6 bases at V and 4 bases at J, leaving 5 bases unmatched. This CDR3 region has 14 residues. CDR3 in DNA: TGTGCCAGCAGTGTAGCGGGAGTGGCAGATACGCAGTATTTT. Its translation is CASSVAGVADTQYF. Full variable domain (missing parts from reference TRBV11-3 and TRBJ2-3): EAGVVQSPRYKIIEKKQPVAFWCNPISGHNTLYWYLQNLGQGPELLIRYENEEAVDDSQLPKDRFSAERLKGVDSTLKIQPAELGDSAVYLCASSVAGVADTQYFGPGTRLTVL.

The chain uses TRBV7-3 and TRBJ2-6, with a weak D call TRBD2 (6 bases). CDR1 and CDR2 (germline): SGHTA, FQGTGA. The V end lost 3 bases, the J end lost 1 base, and 10 bases lay between the germline ends. The CDR3 extends over 16 amino acids. The CDR3 reads CASSFGGQSGANVLTF. The CDR3 DNA reads as TGTGCCAGCAGCTTCGGGGGTCAGTCTGGGGCCAACGTCCTGACTTTC.

The J gene is TRBJ2-5, the V gene TRBV18, with 10 bases identical to TRBD1. The CDR3 consists of 15 residues. In germline, CDR1 is KGHSH, CDR2 LQKENI. V was pared by 6 bases and J by 5 bases, with 9 bases of the junction left unmatched. The CDR3 protein is CASSRGKDRGETQYF. The CDR3 region has the DNA TGTGCCAGCTCGAGAGGGAAGGACAGGGGGGAGACCCAGTACTTC.